One sample yielded the 10 T cell receptor beta chains listed below, sequenced in a study of T cell repertoires and HLA-DP antigens. The assay was immunoSEQ multiplex PCR, and TCRdb's table has in-frame clones only and misses some. The sample has 55,000 to 80,000 clones, about 82% seen once. No antigen is known for these receptors. The sequenced material came from CD4+ T cells from PBMCs. These receptors all come from a man between 60 and 70 years old in good health and CMV-seronegative.

The rearrangement links TRBV4-3 to TRBJ1-2, with D uncertain. Trimming took off 0 bases at V and 4 bases at J, with 15 bases between the two ends. The CDR3 covers 16 residues. The germline CDR1 and CDR2 sequences are LGHNA and YSLEER. CDR3 sequence (DNA): TGCGCCAGCAGCCAAGATGCGACTAGGTTCGGCTATGGCTACACCTTC. Translating it yields CASSQDATRFGYGYTF.

The table lists this clone with a count of one. The CDR3 DNA sequence: TGTGCCAGCAGTTTAAGGGGCGGCGAGACCCAGTACTTC. Protein sequence: CASSLRGGETQYF. The J gene is TRBJ2-5, the V gene TRBV27; D perhaps matches TRBD1 (5 bases). The CDR3 extends over 13 amino acids. Germline V gives CDR1 MNHEY, CDR2 SMNVEV (reference sequence). Trimming removed 2 bases at V and 5 bases at J, with 9 bases between.

The chain couples TRBV6-5 to TRBJ2-7, with a possible D match to TRBD2 (6 bases). Trimming pared 5 bases from V and 7 bases from J, leaving 21 bases between. The CDR3 runs to 15 residues. Per the germline V gene, CDR1 is MNHEY and CDR2 is SVGAGI. The CDR3 loop is CASSQAGPNAGEQYF. The CDR3 bases are TGTGCCAGCAGTCAGGCGGGACCAAATGCGGGGGAGCAGTACTTC.

The V and J genes are TRBV2 and TRBJ1-5; D is ambiguous. V lost 5 bases, J lost 1 base, and 15 bases lay in between. This CDR3 is built from 16 residues. CDR1 is SNHLY, CDR2 FYNNEI, per germline. CDR3 residues: CASSLNRVGSNQPQHF. CDR3 DNA sequence: TGTGCCAGCAGTCTAAATCGGGTGGGCAGCAATCAGCCCCAGCATTTT.

The gene calls are TRBV10-3 and TRBJ2-3, with 10 bases matching TRBD2. The V gene's germline CDR1 is ENHRY and CDR2 SYGVKD. This CDR3 is 15 amino acids long. Trimming cost V 3 bases and J 4 bases; bases outside gene matches: 4. CDR3 sequence (DNA): TGTGCCATCAGTGATCCTAGCGGGGGAGCAGATACGCAGTATTTT. It encodes CAISDPSGGADTQYF.

The V and J genes are TRBV6-5 and TRBJ2-2; 7 bases are a match to TRBD1. Germline trimming cut 4 bases from V and 5 bases from J; bases unmatched to any gene: 7. CDR1 is MNHEY and CDR2 is SVGAGI in the germline V gene. The CDR3 contains 15 residues. The DNA of the CDR3 is TGTGCCAGCAGTTTAGACAGGGATGGGACCGGGGAGCTGTTTTTT. This sequence encodes CASSLDRDGTGELFF.

This clone was seen just once. This rearrangement joins TRBV2 to TRBJ2-5; TRBD2 matches at 12 bases. CDR1 and CDR2 (germline): SNHLY, FYNNEI. J was trimmed by 7 bases and V by 8 bases; bases with no gene match: 11. The length of the CDR3 is 15 residues. CDR3 amino acids: CASLALAGGGGTQYF. CDR3 DNA sequence: TGTGCCAGCCTGGCACTAGCGGGGGGCGGGGGGACCCAGTACTTC. Using reference TRBV2 and TRBJ2-5 for the parts outside the CDR3, the full variable domain is EPEVTQTPSHQVTQMGQEVILRCVPISNHLYFYWYRQILGQKVEFLVSFYNNEISEKSEIFDDQFSVERPDGSNFTLKIRSTKLEDSAMYFCASLALAGGGGTQYFGPGTRLLVL.

The CDR3 sequence: CASSFSTSLHF. CDR3 DNA: TGTGCCAGCAGCTTTAGTACATCCCTCCACTTT. The chain links TRBV7-2 to TRBJ1-6, with no clear D. The V gene's germline CDR1 is SGHTA and CDR2 FQGNSA. The ends were cut back, 3 bases at V and 14 bases at J, with 8 bases in the middle. CDR3 length: 11 residues.

The V gene is TRBV4-1, the J gene TRBJ2-5; no clear D gene. The CDR3 is 12 residues long. V dropped 4 bases and J dropped 5 bases, with 8 bases sitting between them. Per the germline V gene, CDR1 is MGHRA and CDR2 is YSYEKL. The CDR3 DNA is TGCGCCAGCAGCCCAGTCGGGGAGACCCAGTACTTC. Protein sequence: CASSPVGETQYF.

The J gene is TRBJ2-5, the V gene TRBV10-3, with 8 nucleotides matching TRBD1. Germline V gene data show CDR1 as ENHRY and CDR2 as SYGVKD. The length of the CDR3 is 15 residues. The J segment lost 7 bases and the V segment lost 4 bases, leaving 11 bases of the junction unmatched. The CDR3 loop reads CAISGATGEDVTQYF. CDR3 coding DNA: TGTGCCATCAGTGGAGCGACAGGGGAGGATGTGACCCAGTACTTC.